This T cell receptor (beta chain) was profiled in a study of regulatory T cells in long-lasting Graves disease (dated by TCRdb to the early 2020s). As for the study more broadly: In the newly diagnosed Graves' disease group, patients had been taking antithyroid drugs for less than 3 months. Patients with persistent Graves' disease were compared with patients with newly diagnosed Graves' disease using TCR sequencing and RNA sequencing of peripheral blood. The study was registered as a clinical trial and conducted in China. A total of 33 samples underwent TCR sequencing: around 13 from persistent and roughly 20 from newly diagnosed Graves' disease patients.

Library construction relied on multiplex PCR. The sequencing machine was an Illumina HiSeq 4000. iRepertoire HTBI primers and Arm-PCR amplification of CDR3 regions were used to construct TCR beta libraries. Before sequencing, the PCR products underwent gel purification. The paper's processing steps were these. Across samples, about 64 TRBV and 13 to 15 TRBJ segments were identified and used for gene usage analysis of CDR3 amino acid clonotypes. COPE and FqMerger were used to merge the filtered high-quality paired reads into contigs. BLAST was used to align contigs to IMGT TRBV, TRBD and TRBJ reference genes, and CDR3 was defined according to IMGT. Any clonotype with a frequency above 0.1% was counted as a highly expanded clone. Shannon entropy was used to measure repertoire diversity, and the Gini coefficient was used to measure V-J evenness. A clonotype was considered public if more than one individual shared it. The public reads were reanalyzed by TCRdb: fastp trimming at Q25, MiXCR alignment, in-frame beta chains only. Every distinct CDR3 protein forms one entry, paired with its most common genes and DNA. The V and J calls reflect TCRdb's pipeline rather than the authors' work. The sample table lists hundreds of thousands of distinct CDR3 sequences, around a sixth of them with a count of one. The leading ten clones occupy about a fifth of the sample.

This clonotype showed up many times. It has no known antigen specificity. No much larger clonotype is one base removed from it; base qualities were not supplied. The time point label for this specimen denotes: newly diagnosed GD, antithyroid drugs for less than 3 months. RNA was extracted from PBMCs in TRIzol for both TCR sequencing and RNA sequencing. The diagnosis of Graves' disease followed American Thyroid Association guidelines. The patients came from an endocrinology department in Xi'an, China. Each patient gave about 9.1 milliliters of peripheral blood, collected in an EDTA anticoagulant tube. Ficoll Paque Plus density gradient separation was used to isolate PBMCs, and no further T cell sorting was done. An Agilent 2100 Bioanalyzer and agarose gel were used to assess RNA quality, and a NanoDrop 2000 was used to measure RNA concentration. From the germline V gene, CDR1 is KGHDR and CDR2 is SFDVKD. The CDR3 goes from the cysteine to the phenylalanine over 17 residues. Only the CDR3 portion is preserved as DNA: 51 bases, with reading frame beginning at the first base. V loses 11 bases of germline sequence and J loses 0 bases, and the interval between the two ends is 22 bases.

General findings and caveats noted by the study authors: Lower TCR Shannon entropy and fewer highly expanded clones were observed in persistent Graves' disease patients than in newly diagnosed patients, which suggested clonal expansion. Patients with persistent disease shared more public clonotypes (approximately 2,500) than newly diagnosed patients did (more than 900). Because the primary lesion, thyroid tissue, could not be accessed, the study looked at peripheral blood alone. Sequencing and analysis were restricted to the TCR beta chain. Preferential use of TRBV28, TRBJ1-2 and TRBJ2-5 was observed in persistent disease, whereas TRBV20-1 and TRBJ2-1 were favored in newly diagnosed disease. The small sample size was acknowledged by the authors as a limitation that may reduce accuracy.

The input for sequencing was peripheral blood mononuclear cells (PBMCs), taken at new diagnosis, from a patient treated with antithyroid drugs. The chain couples TRBV24-1 to TRBJ2-1; the D gene cannot be resolved beyond TRBD1 or TRBD2, each matching 5 bases. The origin of this receptor is a female donor with Graves disease. The DNA reads as follows: TGTGCCAAAAGCCTCGAGACGAGGGACCACTCCTACAATGAGCAGTTCTTC. Translation gives CAKSLETRDHSYNEQFF.